The clone carrying this TCR beta chain was counted between two and nine times. As yet, its antigen is unknown. This specimen belongs to a study of regulatory T cells in long-lasting Graves disease. iRepertoire HTBI primers and Arm-PCR of CDR3 regions built TCR beta libraries. TCRdb independently ran MiXCR on the multiplex PCR reads; one entry per CDR3 protein. Here the sample spans over 350,000 distinct CDR3 sequences, about 20% being singletons. Noted time point: persistent/refractory GD, antithyroid drugs over 5 years with positive TRAb. Scientists built the TCR library using RNA that was extracted from PBMCs. Diagnoses of Graves' disease were made by American Thyroid Association guidelines. Study outcomes and limitations: Exclusively peripheral blood, rather than thyroid tissue, was studied. Lower TCR diversity was seen in persistent Graves' patients than in newly diagnosed ones.

The material was peripheral blood mononuclear cells (PBMCs), obtained when the disease was refractory, from a patient treated with antithyroid drugs. The sequence came from a female donor with Graves disease.

The CDR3 is CATQGNTGELFF. The CDR3 nucleotides are TGTGCCACCCAGGGAAATACCGGGGAGCTGTTTTTT. The chain recombines TRBV10-3 with TRBJ2-2; D is perhaps TRBD1 (5 bases). The germline V and J ends were trimmed by 10 bases and 5 bases, with 11 bases remaining between them. CDR1 ENHRY and CDR2 SYGVKD come from the germline V gene. The CDR3 has 12 amino acids.